These 3 T cell receptor beta chains were all obtained from the same sample, sequenced in a study of glioma-infiltrating T cells after dendritic cell vaccination. This table comes from immunoSEQ multiplex PCR, and its TCRdb copy is limited to in-frame clones, with some not included. The table has some 58,000 clones, 85% seen once; the top ten hold roughly 10%. Time point reported: after dendritic cell vaccination, including at tumor progression/relapse. Material: blood, obtained after dendritic cell vaccination. The source of these receptors is a human donor with glioblastoma.

The count of this clone is one. The rearrangement links TRBV5-6 to TRBJ2-7, with D possibly TRBD2 on 5 matching bases. This CDR3 region has 12 residues. The V end was cut by 2 bases, the J end by 7 bases, with 10 bases between. Germline assignment: CDR1 SGHDT and CDR2 YYEEEE. The CDR3 sequence: CASSFGSGEQYF. CDR3 coding DNA: TGTGCCAGCAGCTTTGGGTCGGGGGAGCAGTACTTC. Full variable domain (missing parts from reference TRBV5-6 and TRBJ2-7): DAGVTQSPTHLIKTRGQQVTLRCSPKSGHDTVSWYQQALGQGPQFIFQYYEEEERQRGNFPDRFSGHQFPNYSSELNVNALLLGDSALYLCASSFGSGEQYFGPGTRLTVT.

This chain joins TRBV29-1 and TRBJ2-3, with TRBD1 identical over 7 bases. Germline-derived CDR1 and CDR2 are SQVTM and ANQGSEA. Trimming at V came to 6 bases and at J to 1 base, leaving 13 bases not matched to a gene. The CDR3 runs 16 residues. In DNA form, the CDR3 reads TGCAGCGTCAAGAGCCTACAGGGGTGGGGCACAGATACGCAGTATTTT. Its protein product is CSVKSLQGWGTDTQYF.

In DNA, the CDR3 is TGTGCCAGCAGCCCCGGACAGGGTGGCCCCTATGGCTACACCTTC. It specifies CASSPGQGGPYGYTF. The chain joins TRBV5-4 to TRBJ1-2; 8 bases are a match to TRBD1. CDR3 length: 15 residues. J was trimmed by 4 bases and V by 4 bases; bases with no gene match: 9. Germline V lookup: CDR1 SGHNT, CDR2 YYREEE (reference sequence).